Listed below are T cell receptor beta chains from one sample, sequenced in a study of blood T cells in healthy people across ages. One entry per CDR3 protein results from TCRdb running MiXCR on the 5' RACE reads. The table shows 1.2 million to 1.5 million distinct CDR3 sequences, with approximately 38% occurring only once. Sequencing used blood. The receptor source for this set is a woman younger than 35 in good health. Each CDR3 is given with its conserved first and last residue. Fields, in order: V gene, J gene, CDR3 length, D gene, clone size, CDR3 DNA, CDR3 protein. A D gene is named only where the DNA matches it firmly. Clone size is not always given. Where it is, it says once, few, many or a class for expanded clones.

v_gene: TRBV18; j_gene: TRBJ2-7; len: 11; d_gene: .; abundance: few; CDR3nt: TGTGCCAGCTCACCTAACAACGAGCAGTACTTC; CDR3aa: CASSPNNEQYF
v_gene: TRBV7-9; j_gene: TRBJ1-2; len: 13; d_gene: .; abundance: .; CDR3nt: TGTGCCAGCAGCCACGGGGCAGACGGTGGCTACACCTTC; CDR3aa: CASSHGADGGYTF
v_gene: TRBV2; j_gene: TRBJ2-7; len: 15; d_gene: .; abundance: .; CDR3nt: TGTGCCAGCAGTGAAGCGGGAGTGATCTACAATGAGCAGTACTTC; CDR3aa: CASSEAGVIYNEQYF
v_gene: TRBV20-1; j_gene: TRBJ2-5; len: 16; d_gene: .; abundance: .; CDR3nt: TGCAGTGCAAAGTCCTTAGCGAGGGCCCCCCAAGAGACCCAGTACTTC; CDR3aa: CSAKSLARAPQETQYF
v_gene: TRBV6-5; j_gene: TRBJ2-5; len: 15; d_gene: TRBD2; abundance: few; CDR3nt: TGTGCCAGCAGTCGATCTAGCGGGAGTGCAGAGACCCAGTACTTC; CDR3aa: CASSRSSGSAETQYF
v_gene: TRBV20-1; j_gene: TRBJ2-7; len: 11; d_gene: .; abundance: .; CDR3nt: TGCAGTGCTAGACGGAGTGTGGAGCAGTACTTC; CDR3aa: CSARRSVEQYF
v_gene: TRBV7-9; j_gene: TRBJ2-1; len: 16; d_gene: .; abundance: few; CDR3nt: TGTGCCAGCAGTCCCACCCAGGGACGGCTGGGTAATGAGCAGTTCTTC; CDR3aa: CASSPTQGRLGNEQFF
v_gene: TRBV12-3/TRBV12-4; j_gene: TRBJ1-1; len: 15; d_gene: .; abundance: few; CDR3nt: TGTGCCAGCACTACGGGGGAAATCATGAACACTGAAGCTTTCTTT; CDR3aa: CASTTGEIMNTEAFF
v_gene: TRBV3-1; j_gene: TRBJ1-1; len: 13; d_gene: .; abundance: .; CDR3nt: TGTGCCAGCAGCCAACGTGGAAGGGTTGAAGCTTTCTTT; CDR3aa: CASSQRGRVEAFF
v_gene: TRBV25-1; j_gene: TRBJ1-1; len: 13; d_gene: .; abundance: .; CDR3nt: TGTGCCAGCAGTGCAGGGTCATACACTGAAGCTTTCTTT; CDR3aa: CASSAGSYTEAFF